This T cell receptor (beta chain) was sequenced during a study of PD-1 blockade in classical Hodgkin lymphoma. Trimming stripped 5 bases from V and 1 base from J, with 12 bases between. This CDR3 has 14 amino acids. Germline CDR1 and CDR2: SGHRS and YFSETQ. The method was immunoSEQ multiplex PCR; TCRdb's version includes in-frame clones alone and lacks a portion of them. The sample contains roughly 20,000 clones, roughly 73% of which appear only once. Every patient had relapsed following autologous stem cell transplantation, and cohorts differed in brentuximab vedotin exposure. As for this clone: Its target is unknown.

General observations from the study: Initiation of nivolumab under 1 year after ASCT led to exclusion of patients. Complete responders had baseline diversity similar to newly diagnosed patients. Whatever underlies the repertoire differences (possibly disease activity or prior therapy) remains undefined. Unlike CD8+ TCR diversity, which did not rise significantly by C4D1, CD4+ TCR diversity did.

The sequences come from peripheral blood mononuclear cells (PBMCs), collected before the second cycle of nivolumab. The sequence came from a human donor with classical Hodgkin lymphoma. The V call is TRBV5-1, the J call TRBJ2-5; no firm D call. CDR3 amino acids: CASRRNWAQETQYF. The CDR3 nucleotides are TGCGCCAGCAGACGAAATTGGGCCCAAGAGACCCAGTACTTC.